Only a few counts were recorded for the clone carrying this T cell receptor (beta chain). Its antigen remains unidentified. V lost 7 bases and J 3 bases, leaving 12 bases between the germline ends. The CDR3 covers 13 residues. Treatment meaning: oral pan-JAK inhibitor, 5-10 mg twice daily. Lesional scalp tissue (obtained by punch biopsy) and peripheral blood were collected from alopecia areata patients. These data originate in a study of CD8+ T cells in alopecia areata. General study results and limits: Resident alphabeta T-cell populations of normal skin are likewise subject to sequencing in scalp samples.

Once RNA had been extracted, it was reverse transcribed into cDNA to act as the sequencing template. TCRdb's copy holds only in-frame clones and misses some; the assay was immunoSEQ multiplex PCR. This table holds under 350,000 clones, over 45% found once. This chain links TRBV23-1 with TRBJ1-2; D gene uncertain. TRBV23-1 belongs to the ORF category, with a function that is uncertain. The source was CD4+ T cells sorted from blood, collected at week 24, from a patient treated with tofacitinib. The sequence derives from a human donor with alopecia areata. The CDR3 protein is CASTRTWDYGYTF. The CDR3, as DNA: TGCGCCAGCACCAGGACGTGGGACTATGGCTACACCTTC.